The rows below give T cell receptor beta chains drawn from one sample of a study of T cell repertoires in cytomegalovirus infection. TCRdb fed the reads into MiXCR, producing one record per CDR3 protein. The sample lists approximately 270,000 distinct CDR3 sequences, approximately 22% occurring once. These TCRs are of unknown antigen specificity. The input for sequencing was cultured PBMCs, taken from culture after CMV antigen stimulation. The receptor set was obtained from a human donor in good health (CMV status not recorded). Some clones in this sample may be carry-over from other donors' samples. The CDR3 runs from the conserved cysteine through the conserved F or W. The D gene is left open where the match is weak. For some rows the clone size is stated as once, few or many, or as a class when expanded; others skip it.

j_call: TRBJ1-5
d_call: -
v_call: TRBV12-3/TRBV12-4
clone_size: -
cdr3_aa: CASSLVENQPQHF
cdr3_nt: TGTGCCAGCAGTTTGGTAGAAAATCAGCCCCAGCATTTT

j_call: TRBJ2-5
d_call: -
v_call: TRBV12-3/TRBV12-4
clone_size: -
cdr3_aa: CASSFRAIVSKDETQYF
cdr3_nt: TGTGCCAGCAGTTTCCGGGCGATAGTTTCCAAAGACGAGACCCAGTACTTC

j_call: TRBJ2-7
d_call: TRBD2
v_call: TRBV27
clone_size: -
cdr3_aa: CASSLRTREDEQYF
cdr3_nt: TGTGCCAGCAGTCTTCGGACTAGGGAGGACGAGCAGTACTTC

j_call: TRBJ1-5
d_call: TRBD1
v_call: TRBV7-2
clone_size: -
cdr3_aa: CASSQLGQNNQPQHF
cdr3_nt: TGTGCCAGCAGCCAATTGGGACAGAACAATCAGCCCCAGCATTTT

j_call: TRBJ2-2
d_call: -
v_call: TRBV7-8
clone_size: many
cdr3_aa: CASSLAFLGAGAGELFF
cdr3_nt: TGTGCCAGCAGCTTAGCGTTTTTGGGAGCCGGGGCCGGGGAGCTGTTTTTT

j_call: TRBJ1-2
d_call: -
v_call: TRBV28
clone_size: -
cdr3_aa: CASNRELNYGYTF
cdr3_nt: TGTGCCAGCAACCGGGAGCTTAACTATGGCTACACCTTC

j_call: TRBJ1-5
d_call: -
v_call: TRBV6-5
clone_size: many
cdr3_aa: CASSYSRTTFPRVSNQPQHF
cdr3_nt: TGTGCCAGCAGTTACTCGAGAACTACGTTCCCCAGGGTGAGCAATCAGCCCCAGCATTTT

j_call: TRBJ1-5
d_call: -
v_call: TRBV7-2
clone_size: many
cdr3_aa: CASSFQGQPQHF
cdr3_nt: TGTGCCAGCAGCTTCCAGGGACAGCCCCAGCATTTT

j_call: TRBJ1-1
d_call: -
v_call: TRBV30
clone_size: few
cdr3_aa: CAWRIRGDLNTEAFF
cdr3_nt: TGTGCCTGGCGTATACGCGGGGACCTGAACACTGAAGCTTTCTTT

j_call: TRBJ2-2
d_call: -
v_call: TRBV12-3/TRBV12-4
clone_size: once
cdr3_aa: CASRPILGEGTGELFF
cdr3_nt: TGTGCCAGCAGACCTATACTAGGAGAAGGGACCGGGGAGCTGTTTTTT

j_call: TRBJ2-3
d_call: -
v_call: TRBV24-1
clone_size: -
cdr3_aa: CATSDSPGQGATDTQYF
cdr3_nt: TGTGCCACCAGTGATTCTCCGGGACAAGGAGCCACAGATACGCAGTATTTT

j_call: TRBJ1-1
d_call: -
v_call: TRBV28
clone_size: many
cdr3_aa: CASSQNGPDTEAFF
cdr3_nt: TGTGCCAGCAGCCAAAACGGCCCGGACACTGAAGCTTTCTTT

j_call: TRBJ2-3
d_call: TRBD1
v_call: TRBV20-1
clone_size: -
cdr3_aa: CSARNDRERADTQYF
cdr3_nt: TGCAGTGCTCGAAATGACAGGGAACGCGCAGATACGCAGTATTTT

j_call: TRBJ1-1
d_call: -
v_call: TRBV11-2
clone_size: few
cdr3_aa: CASSLVSSRRAFF
cdr3_nt: TGTGCCAGCAGCTTAGTTTCCAGTCGTAGAGCTTTCTTT

j_call: TRBJ2-5
d_call: -
v_call: TRBV11-3
clone_size: -
cdr3_aa: CASSYDPAEETQYF
cdr3_nt: TGTGCCAGCAGCTATGACCCGGCGGAGGAGACCCAGTACTTC

j_call: TRBJ1-6
d_call: -
v_call: TRBV20-1
clone_size: -
cdr3_aa: CSARDPQEYSPLHF
cdr3_nt: TGCAGTGCTAGAGATCCCCAGGAATATTCACCCCTCCACTTT

j_call: TRBJ2-2
d_call: -
v_call: TRBV19
clone_size: -
cdr3_aa: CATRPGHLNTGELFF
cdr3_nt: TGTGCCACTCGACCGGGACATTTGAACACCGGGGAGCTGTTTTTT

j_call: TRBJ2-3
d_call: -
v_call: TRBV12-3/TRBV12-4
clone_size: -
cdr3_aa: CASRQQIDTQYF
cdr3_nt: TGTGCCAGCAGACAGCAGATAGATACGCAGTATTTT

j_call: TRBJ2-1
d_call: TRBD1
v_call: TRBV2
clone_size: -
cdr3_aa: CASSSKTGDLYNEQFF
cdr3_nt: TGTGCCAGCAGTTCCAAGACAGGGGATCTTTACAATGAGCAGTTCTTC

j_call: TRBJ2-3
d_call: -
v_call: TRBV4-3
clone_size: -
cdr3_aa: CASSQDPPGDRNTQYF
cdr3_nt: TGCGCCAGCAGCCAAGATCCCCCGGGAGATAGGAATACGCAGTATTTT

j_call: TRBJ2-1
d_call: TRBD2
v_call: TRBV27
clone_size: -
cdr3_aa: CASSLHLAGVRINEQFF
cdr3_nt: TGTGCCAGCAGTTTACACCTAGCGGGAGTTCGAATCAATGAGCAGTTCTTC

j_call: TRBJ1-2
d_call: TRBD1
v_call: TRBV2
clone_size: -
cdr3_aa: CASSKGQYYGYTF
cdr3_nt: TGTGCCAGCAGCAAGGGACAGTACTATGGCTACACCTTC

j_call: TRBJ1-1
d_call: -
v_call: TRBV7-2
clone_size: many
cdr3_aa: CASSSSVISILNTEAFF
cdr3_nt: TGTGCCAGCAGCTCTAGTGTGATCAGCATCTTGAACACTGAAGCTTTCTTT

j_call: TRBJ2-5
d_call: TRBD1
v_call: TRBV29-1
clone_size: -
cdr3_aa: CSVSRTGGDAQYF
cdr3_nt: TGCAGCGTTTCCCGGACAGGGGGTGATGCCCAGTACTTC

j_call: TRBJ1-2
d_call: TRBD1
v_call: TRBV19
clone_size: -
cdr3_aa: CASSIGYGQGARGYTF
cdr3_nt: TGTGCCAGTAGTATAGGGTACGGGCAGGGGGCGCGTGGCTACACCTTC

j_call: TRBJ1-5
d_call: TRBD1
v_call: TRBV19
clone_size: -
cdr3_aa: CASLQGGNQPQHF
cdr3_nt: TGTGCCAGCCTACAGGGGGGAAATCAGCCCCAGCATTTT

j_call: TRBJ2-1
d_call: TRBD2
v_call: TRBV20-1
clone_size: few
cdr3_aa: CSARSSGSTYNEQFF
cdr3_nt: TGCAGTGCTAGGTCTAGCGGGAGCACTTACAATGAGCAGTTCTTC

j_call: TRBJ2-1
d_call: TRBD2
v_call: TRBV6-2/TRBV6-3
clone_size: many
cdr3_aa: CASSFRREVEQFF
cdr3_nt: TGTGCCAGCAGTTTTCGGCGGGAGGTTGAGCAGTTCTTC

j_call: TRBJ1-1
d_call: -
v_call: TRBV7-6
clone_size: -
cdr3_aa: CASSLSEGVWTEAFF
cdr3_nt: TGTGCCAGCAGCTTAAGTGAGGGGGTCTGGACTGAAGCTTTCTTT

j_call: TRBJ2-3
d_call: -
v_call: TRBV7-8
clone_size: -
cdr3_aa: CASSLALRGPDTQYF
cdr3_nt: TGTGCCAGCAGCTTAGCGCTACGGGGGCCAGATACGCAGTATTTT

j_call: TRBJ2-1
d_call: -
v_call: TRBV4-3
clone_size: -
cdr3_aa: CDSSTVGQVSYNEQFF
cdr3_nt: TGCGACAGCAGCACAGTGGGTCAGGTCTCCTACAATGAGCAGTTCTTC

j_call: TRBJ2-7
d_call: TRBD2
v_call: TRBV20-1
clone_size: -
cdr3_aa: CSARERGLAGGREQYF
cdr3_nt: TGCAGTGCTAGAGAACGAGGACTAGCGGGAGGGAGGGAGCAGTACTTC

j_call: TRBJ2-2
d_call: TRBD2
v_call: TRBV7-8
clone_size: few
cdr3_aa: CASSLFLAGGYTGELFF
cdr3_nt: TGTGCCAGCAGCTTATTTCTAGCGGGAGGGTACACCGGGGAGCTGTTTTTT

j_call: TRBJ1-6
d_call: TRBD1
v_call: TRBV5-8
clone_size: -
cdr3_aa: CASSRDRANSPLHF
cdr3_nt: TGTGCCAGCAGCCGGGACAGGGCGAATTCACCCCTCCACTTT

j_call: TRBJ2-7
d_call: TRBD1
v_call: TRBV4-2
clone_size: few
cdr3_aa: CASSFLRDSSYEQYF
cdr3_nt: TGTGCCAGCAGCTTCCTCCGGGACAGTTCCTACGAGCAGTACTTC

j_call: TRBJ2-7
d_call: -
v_call: TRBV27
clone_size: -
cdr3_aa: CASSFSDSYEQYF
cdr3_nt: TGTGCCAGCAGTTTTTCGGATTCCTACGAGCAGTACTTC

j_call: TRBJ2-4
d_call: TRBD2
v_call: TRBV9
clone_size: -
cdr3_aa: CASSVGLSGRSIQYF
cdr3_nt: TGTGCCAGCAGCGTAGGCCTTAGCGGGAGAAGCATTCAGTACTTC

j_call: TRBJ1-2
d_call: -
v_call: TRBV7-2
clone_size: -
cdr3_aa: CASSLERGRGYTF
cdr3_nt: TGTGCCAGCAGCTTAGAACGGGGGCGGGGCTACACCTTC

j_call: TRBJ2-7
d_call: TRBD2
v_call: TRBV6-5
clone_size: few
cdr3_aa: CASSYDLTSGPYEQYF
cdr3_nt: TGTGCCAGCAGTTACGACCTGACTAGCGGTCCCTACGAGCAGTACTTC

j_call: TRBJ2-4
d_call: -
v_call: TRBV4-1
clone_size: many
cdr3_aa: CASSENAVGVAKNIQYF
cdr3_nt: TGCGCCAGCAGCGAAAACGCGGTAGGGGTAGCCAAAAACATTCAGTACTTC

j_call: TRBJ2-3
d_call: -
v_call: TRBV6-1
clone_size: few
cdr3_aa: CASSVRVTDTQYF
cdr3_nt: TGTGCCAGCAGTGTCCGTGTCACAGATACGCAGTATTTT

j_call: TRBJ2-6
d_call: -
v_call: TRBV7-2
clone_size: many
cdr3_aa: CASSLAKGGVITNGANVLTF
cdr3_nt: TGTGCCAGCAGCTTAGCGAAGGGGGGGGTTATTACTAATGGGGCCAACGTCCTGACTTTC

j_call: TRBJ1-1
d_call: -
v_call: TRBV29-1
clone_size: once
cdr3_aa: CSGRGTEGTEAFF
cdr3_nt: TGCAGCGGCCGAGGAACGGAGGGCACTGAAGCTTTCTTT

j_call: TRBJ1-2
d_call: TRBD1
v_call: TRBV11-3
clone_size: -
cdr3_aa: CASSLVWTGEAYGYTF
cdr3_nt: TGTGCCAGCAGCTTAGTGTGGACAGGGGAGGCCTATGGCTACACCTTC

j_call: TRBJ2-7
d_call: TRBD1
v_call: TRBV28
clone_size: -
cdr3_aa: CASKPGQGRYEQYF
cdr3_nt: TGTGCCAGCAAACCGGGACAGGGTCGCTACGAGCAGTACTTC

j_call: TRBJ2-1
d_call: -
v_call: TRBV7-2
clone_size: few
cdr3_aa: CASSLAPFGSYNEQFF
cdr3_nt: TGTGCCAGCAGCTTGGCTCCCTTCGGCTCCTACAATGAGCAGTTCTTC

j_call: TRBJ2-3
d_call: -
v_call: TRBV24-1
clone_size: -
cdr3_aa: CATSDLMDTSTDTQYF
cdr3_nt: TGTGCCACCAGTGATTTGATGGACACAAGCACAGATACGCAGTATTTT

j_call: TRBJ2-2
d_call: -
v_call: TRBV6-5
clone_size: many
cdr3_aa: CASNPIGGTGELFF
cdr3_nt: TGTGCCAGCAACCCCATAGGGGGGACCGGGGAGCTGTTTTTT

j_call: TRBJ1-5
d_call: -
v_call: TRBV27
clone_size: -
cdr3_aa: CASGGTVKNQPQHF
cdr3_nt: TGTGCCAGCGGGGGGACGGTGAAAAATCAGCCCCAGCATTTT

j_call: TRBJ1-1
d_call: -
v_call: TRBV6-2/TRBV6-3
clone_size: -
cdr3_aa: CASWPLGGTEAFF
cdr3_nt: TGTGCCAGCTGGCCGTTGGGAGGCACTGAAGCTTTCTTT